This T cell receptor beta chain was documented in a study of blood T cell repertoires in COVID-19. Study overall: Samples came from the United States, Italy and Spain, spanning acute and convalescent COVID-19.

Original handling: It was from reference gene primer amplification that nucleated cell counts were estimated. The repertoire was sequenced with immunoSEQ multiplex PCR; TCRdb's copy has only in-frame clones and lacks some. Clone size and V and J calls were adopted from that table, with D and trimming inferred from the DNA. In the table there are about 250,000 clones, around 82% of which are singletons. CDR3 length equals 14 residues. The germline CDR1 and CDR2 sequences are KGHSH and LQKENI. The J segment lost 6 bases and the V segment lost 3 bases, leaving 7 bases of the junction unmatched. Sequences were obtained from peripheral blood. This clonotype was obtained from an elderly woman with active or convalescent COVID-19. This rearrangement joins TRBV18 to TRBJ2-7, with 8 bases matching TRBD1. CDR3 amino acids: CASSPSTGVGEQYF. In DNA form, the CDR3 reads TGTGCCAGCTCACCCTCGACAGGGGTCGGCGAGCAGTACTTC.